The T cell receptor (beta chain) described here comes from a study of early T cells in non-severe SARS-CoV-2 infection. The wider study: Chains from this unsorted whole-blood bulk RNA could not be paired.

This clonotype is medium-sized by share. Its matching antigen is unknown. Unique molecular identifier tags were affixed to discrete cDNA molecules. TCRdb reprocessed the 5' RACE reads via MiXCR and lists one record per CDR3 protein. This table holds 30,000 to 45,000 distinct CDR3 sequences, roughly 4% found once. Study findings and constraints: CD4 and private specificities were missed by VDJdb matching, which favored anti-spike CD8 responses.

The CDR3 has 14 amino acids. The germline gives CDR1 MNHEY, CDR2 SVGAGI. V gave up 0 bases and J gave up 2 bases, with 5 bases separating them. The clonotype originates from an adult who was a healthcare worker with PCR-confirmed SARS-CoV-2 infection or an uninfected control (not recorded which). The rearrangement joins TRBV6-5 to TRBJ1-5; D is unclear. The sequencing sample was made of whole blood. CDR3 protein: CASSYSEGNQPQHF. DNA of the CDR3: TGTGCCAGCAGTTACTCTGAGGGCAATCAGCCCCAGCATTTT.